The 12 T cell receptor beta chains reported below all come from one sample, sequenced in a study of OX40 agonist ivuxolimab in advanced cancers. Data came from immunoSEQ multiplex PCR; TCRdb stores just in-frame clones and leaves some out. The table records tens of thousands of clones, approximately 89% of them present only once. Sequenced here: CD4+ or CD8+ T cells sorted from blood, sampled in a trial of the OX40 agonist ivuxolimab. Source of these receptors: an adult with an advanced solid tumor such as melanoma, head and neck, liver or kidney cancer.

This chain connects TRBV10-3 to TRBJ2-1, with 11 bases identical to TRBD2. Germline V gives CDR1 ENHRY, CDR2 SYGVKD. The V gene end was trimmed by 2 bases and the J gene end by 1 base; junction bases not matched to a gene: 1. The CDR3 is made up of 16 amino acids. CDR3 region: CAISEASGGSYNEQFF. The CDR3 DNA is TGTGCCATCAGTGAGGCTAGCGGGGGGTCCTACAATGAGCAGTTCTTC.

V and J are TRBV7-8 and TRBJ2-7; the match to TRBD1 covers 7 bases. The CDR3 length is 18 residues. Germline assignment: CDR1 SGHVS and CDR2 FQNEAQ. V lost 3 bases and J lost 3; bases outside the gene matches: 17. The CDR3 coding sequence is TGTGCCAGCAGCTTCGACCCATACGAGGGGGCGCATTTCTACGAGCAGTACTTC. Its translation is CASSFDPYEGAHFYEQYF.

This sequence joins TRBV7-2 and TRBJ2-1; D ambiguous. The CDR3 covers 14 residues. V dropped 5 bases and J dropped 4 bases, with 12 bases sitting between them. Germline-derived CDR1 and CDR2 are SGHTA and FQGNSA. CDR3 bases: TGTGCCAGCAGCCTAGAGGTACGGTACAATGAGCAGTTCTTC. It translates to CASSLEVRYNEQFF.

V is TRBV6-5 and J is TRBJ1-6; D is uncertain. This CDR3 region has 12 residues. Trimming shortened V by 6 bases and J by 7 bases, and 7 bases separated the two germline ends. Per germline, CDR1 MNHEY and CDR2 SVGAGI. CDR3 protein: CASSPDNSPLHF. The CDR3 DNA is TGTGCCAGCAGCCCTGACAATTCACCCCTCCACTTT.

The rearrangement joins TRBV2 to TRBJ1-2; 10 nucleotides match TRBD1. CDR1 and CDR2 from the germline V gene are SNHLY and FYNNEI. With 6 bases clipped from V and 4 bases from J, the junction kept 5 bases outside the gene matches. The CDR3 has 14 amino acids. CDR3 in DNA: TGTGCCAGCAGGGGGACAGGGGCCTCCTATGGCTACACCTTC. Encoded protein: CASRGTGASYGYTF.

The rearrangement uses TRBV9 and TRBJ1-2, with 7 bases fitting TRBD1. Germline CDR1 reads SGDLS; CDR2 reads YYNGEE. This CDR3 spans 16 amino acids. The V and J ends lost 1 base and 3 bases, in that order; junction bases with no gene match: 9. In DNA form, the CDR3 reads TGTGCCAGCAGCGTATATCACAGGGGAATTGACTATGGCTACACCTTC. Residues: CASSVYHRGIDYGYTF.

J is TRBJ2-5 and V is TRBV11-3; the D call may be TRBD1 or TRBD2 (5 bases each). The tail of the sequence fits TRBJ2-7 better, so the J call may be wrong. Germline V CDR1 and CDR2: SGHNT, YENEEA. The CDR3 length is 14 residues. The CDR3 DNA sequence: TGTGCCAGCAGCTCCGGGGACCGTCCCTACGAGCAGTACTTC. Encoded protein: CASSSGDRPYEQYF.

The rearrangement links TRBV6-1 to TRBJ2-1; D is undetermined. Trimming took 8 bases from V and 8 from J, leaving 13 bases between them. CDR1 is MNHNS, CDR2 SASEGT, per germline. The CDR3 spans 12 residues. The DNA for the CDR3 is TGTGCCAGCGTGGAATTCGACCATGAGCAGTTCTTC. Its protein is CASVEFDHEQFF.

The rearrangement uses TRBV19 and TRBJ2-7, with a possible D match to TRBD1 (5 bases). Trimming took 3 bases from V and 0 from J, leaving 9 bases between them. CDR1 LNHDA and CDR2 SQIVND come from the germline V gene (reference sequence). The CDR3 runs 14 residues. Written as DNA, the CDR3 is TGTGCCAGTAGTATTTTCCAGGGCTCCTACGAGCAGTACTTC. As protein: CASSIFQGSYEQYF.

By sample fraction, this clone is medium-sized. The chain is built from TRBV6-1 and TRBJ1-5; TRBD1 might be the D (5 bases). With 0 bases removed from V and 6 bases from J, the gap between germline ends came to 12 bases. CDR1 and CDR2 from the germline V gene are MNHNS and SASEGT. The CDR3 spans 15 residues. This CDR3 reads CASSEAIWGTQPQHF. The CDR3 bases are TGTGCCAGCAGTGAAGCGATCTGGGGGACTCAGCCCCAGCATTTT.

The chain joins TRBV11-1 to TRBJ1-2; TRBD1 matches at 7 bases. V lost 1 base to trimming and J lost 5 bases; unmatched junction nucleotides: 4. The CDR3 totals 14 residues. CDR1 SGHAT and CDR2 FQDESV come from the germline V gene (reference sequence). The CDR3 protein is CASSLGDSFYGYTF. The CDR3 DNA sequence: TGTGCCAGCAGCTTAGGGGACAGCTTTTATGGCTACACCTTC.

This chain uses TRBV6-4 with TRBJ2-1, with D perhaps being TRBD1 or TRBD2 (5 bases each). In germline, CDR1 is MRHNA, CDR2 SNTAGT. Trimming pared 0 bases from V and 12 bases from J, leaving 12 bases between. The CDR3 is 13 residues long. The CDR3, as DNA: TGTGCCAGCAGTGACTCGGGGGTTCCAAGGCAGTTCTTC. It specifies CASSDSGVPRQFF.